Sequencing of this TCR beta chain was carried out in a study of shared clonotypes between healthy human individuals. Sorted-subset replicate PCRs used about 200 ng DNA, about 30,000 T cell genomes. Produced via immunoSEQ multiplex PCR; TCRdb's table is partial and in-frame only. This table holds around 1.5 million clones, roughly 98% found once. Study results and caveats: Non-shared clonotypes displayed generation probabilities falling below those of clonotypes present in all four donors.

Of note for this clone: Its cognate antigen is unknown.

The TCR was taken from a man younger than 45 in good health. The sequenced sample consisted of naive CD4+ T cells sorted from blood. Subset reported: CD45RA+ positively selected.

CDR3 in DNA: TGTGCCAGCAGCCCCTCCCGAAGCGGGAGGACAGATACGCAGTATTTT. Translated, it gives CASSPSRSGRTDTQYF. The rearrangement links TRBV28 to TRBJ2-3, with 9 positions matching TRBD2. Germline V gene sequence: CDR1 MDHEN, CDR2 SYDVKM. This CDR3 is built from 16 residues. Trimming took 6 bases from V and 3 from J; bases not matched to a gene: 10.